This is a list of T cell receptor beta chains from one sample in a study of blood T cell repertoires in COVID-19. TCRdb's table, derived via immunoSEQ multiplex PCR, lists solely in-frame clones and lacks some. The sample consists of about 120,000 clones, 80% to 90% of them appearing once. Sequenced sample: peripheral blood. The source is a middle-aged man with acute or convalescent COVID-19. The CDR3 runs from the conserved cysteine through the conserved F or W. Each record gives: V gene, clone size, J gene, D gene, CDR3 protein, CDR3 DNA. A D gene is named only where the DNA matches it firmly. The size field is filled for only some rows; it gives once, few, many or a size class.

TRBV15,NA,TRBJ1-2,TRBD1,CATSRDRDRVGYTF,TGTGCCACCAGCAGAGATAGGGACAGAGTTGGCTACACCTTC
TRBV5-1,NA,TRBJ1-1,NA,CASSLVGGEAFF,TGCGCCAGCAGCTTGGTCGGCGGTGAAGCTTTCTTT
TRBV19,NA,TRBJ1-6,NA,CASSALQDYGDSPLHF,TGTGCCAGTAGCGCACTACAGGATTATGGGGATTCACCCCTCCACTTT
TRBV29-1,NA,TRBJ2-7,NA,CSVKEGGQQYF,TGCAGCGTGAAGGAGGGTGGGCAGCAGTACTTC
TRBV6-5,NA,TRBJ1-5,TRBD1,CASRGTAYSNQPQHF,TGTGCCAGCAGGGGGACAGCCTATAGCAATCAGCCCCAGCATTTT
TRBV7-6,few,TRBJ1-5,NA,CASSLEQGFNQPQHF,TGTGCCAGCAGCTTAGAGCAGGGGTTCAATCAGCCCCAGCATTTT
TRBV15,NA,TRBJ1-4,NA,CATSRDGGPGEKLFF,TGTGCCACCAGCAGAGATGGGGGCCCCGGTGAAAAACTGTTTTTT
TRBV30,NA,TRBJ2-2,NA,CAWTGVPGELFF,TGTGCCTGGACAGGGGTGCCCGGGGAGCTGTTTTTT
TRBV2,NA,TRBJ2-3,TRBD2,CASSASGGRTDTQYF,TGTGCCAGCAGTGCTAGCGGGGGGCGCACAGATACGCAGTATTTT
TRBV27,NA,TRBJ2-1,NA,CASSFGLYNEQFF,TGTGCCAGCAGTTTCGGACTCTACAATGAGCAGTTCTTC
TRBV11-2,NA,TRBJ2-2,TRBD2,CASSFRGVQGELFF,TGTGCCAGCAGCTTTCGGGGGGTACAGGGGGAGCTGTTTTTT
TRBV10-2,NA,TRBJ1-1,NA,CASSVGSLGSQTKAFF,TGCGCCAGCAGCGTGGGTAGTTTGGGGTCCCAGACTAAAGCTTTCTTT
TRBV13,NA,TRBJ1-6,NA,CASSLYGEATNSPLHF,TGTGCCAGCAGCTTATACGGGGAGGCCACCAATTCACCCCTCCACTTT
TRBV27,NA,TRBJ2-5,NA,CASSSVALETQYF,TGTGCCAGCTCCTCGGTTGCGCTCGAGACCCAGTACTTC
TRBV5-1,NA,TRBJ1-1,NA,CASSYNYEAFF,TGCGCCAGCAGCTACAATTACGAAGCTTTCTTT
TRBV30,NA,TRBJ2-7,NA,CACAVNSYEQYF,TGTGCCTGTGCAGTTAACTCCTACGAGCAGTACTTC
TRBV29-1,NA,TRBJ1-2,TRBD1,CSVAGTGGSNYGYTF,TGCAGCGTTGCCGGGACAGGGGGCTCGAACTATGGCTACACCTTC
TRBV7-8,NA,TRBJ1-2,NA,CASSLSDRANYGYTF,TGTGCCAGCAGCTTAAGCGACAGAGCGAACTATGGCTACACCTTC
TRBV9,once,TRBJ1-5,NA,CASSGGEYSNQPQHF,TGTGCCAGCAGCGGGGGGGAGTATAGCAATCAGCCCCAGCATTTT
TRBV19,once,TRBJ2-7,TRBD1,CASSILRQGKSYEQYF,TGTGCCAGTAGTATACTCCGACAGGGGAAATCCTACGAGCAGTACTTC
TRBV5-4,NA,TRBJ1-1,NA,CASSLGPDRPGEAFF,TGTGCCAGCAGCTTGGGGCCAGACAGGCCCGGTGAAGCTTTCTTT
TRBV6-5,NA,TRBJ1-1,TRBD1,CASGTGVLNTEAFF,TGTGCCAGCGGGACAGGTGTACTGAACACTGAAGCTTTCTTT
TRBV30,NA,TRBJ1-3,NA,CAWRGAGPGNTIYF,TGTGCCTGGAGAGGGGCAGGTCCCGGAAACACCATATATTTT
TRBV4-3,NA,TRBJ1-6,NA,CASSHGTPLSPLHF,TGCGCCAGCAGCCACGGGACACCACTCTCACCCCTCCACTTT
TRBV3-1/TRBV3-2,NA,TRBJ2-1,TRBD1,CASSQDSSGTGEQFF,TGTGCCAGCAGCCAAGATTCGAGCGGGACAGGGGAGCAGTTCTTC
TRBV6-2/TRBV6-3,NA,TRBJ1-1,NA,CASSLDRAEAFF,TGTGCCAGCAGCTTAGACAGAGCTGAAGCTTTCTTT
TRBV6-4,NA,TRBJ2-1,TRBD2,CASSKTSGSSYNEQFF,TGTGCCAGCAGTAAGACTAGCGGGAGCTCCTACAATGAGCAGTTCTTC
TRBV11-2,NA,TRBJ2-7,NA,CASSLGREYEQYF,TGTGCCAGCAGCTTAGGGAGGGAATACGAGCAGTACTTC
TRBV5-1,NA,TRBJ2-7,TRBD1,CASRNRDRGSHEQYF,TGCGCCAGCCGCAACCGGGACAGGGGGTCCCACGAGCAGTACTTC
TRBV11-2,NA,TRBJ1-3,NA,CASSPSGLSGNTIYF,TGTGCCAGCAGCCCGTCAGGATTGTCTGGAAACACCATATATTTT
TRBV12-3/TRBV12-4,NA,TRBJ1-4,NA,CASSPGRVEKLFF,TGTGCCAGCAGTCCCGGGCGGGTTGAAAAACTGTTTTTT
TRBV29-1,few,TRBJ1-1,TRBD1,CSVNRGSTEAFF,TGCAGCGTCAACAGGGGTAGTACTGAAGCTTTCTTT
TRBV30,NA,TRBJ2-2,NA,CAWGGASTNTGELFF,TGTGCCTGGGGGGGGGCTAGTACGAACACCGGGGAGCTGTTTTTT
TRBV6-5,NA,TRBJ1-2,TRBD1,CASSPWTGEGYTF,TGTGCCAGCAGTCCTTGGACAGGGGAGGGCTACACCTTC
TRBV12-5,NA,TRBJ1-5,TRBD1,CASGFGTGGVYSNQPQHF,TGTGCTAGTGGTTTCGGGACAGGGGGGGTTTATAGCAATCAGCCCCAGCATTTT
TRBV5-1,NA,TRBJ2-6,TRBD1,CASSPTGASTGANVLTF,TGCGCCAGCAGCCCAACAGGGGCATCGACTGGGGCCAACGTCCTGACTTTC
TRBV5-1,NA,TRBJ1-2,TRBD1,CASSPSYRDREAGYTF,TGCGCCAGCAGCCCCAGCTACCGGGACAGGGAGGCTGGCTACACCTTC
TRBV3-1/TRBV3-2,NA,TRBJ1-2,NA,CASSQGPQGGYTF,TGTGCCAGCAGCCAAGGGCCGCAGGGTGGCTACACCTTC
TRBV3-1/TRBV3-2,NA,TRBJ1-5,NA,CASSHGQRNQPQHF,TGTGCCAGCAGCCACGGACAGCGCAATCAGCCCCAGCATTTT
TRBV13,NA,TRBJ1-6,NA,CASSPSGHSGSPLHF,TGTGCCAGCAGTCCATCTGGACACTCGGGTTCACCCCTCCACTTT
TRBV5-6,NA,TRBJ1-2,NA,CASSLAQGQGYTF,TGTGCCAGCAGCTTGGCCCAGGGGCAAGGCTACACCTTC
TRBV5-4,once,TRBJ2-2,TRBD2,CASSWTSGASTGELFF,TGTGCCAGCAGCTGGACTAGCGGGGCCTCTACCGGGGAGCTGTTTTTT
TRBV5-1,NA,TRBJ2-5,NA,CASSPGRGQETQYF,TGCGCCAGCAGCCCGGGGCGGGGCCAAGAGACCCAGTACTTC
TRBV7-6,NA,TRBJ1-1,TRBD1,CASSPWDRPSKNTEAFF,TGTGCCAGCAGCCCATGGGACAGGCCGAGTAAGAACACTGAAGCTTTCTTT
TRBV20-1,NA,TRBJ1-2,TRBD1,CSASLGGAGYTF,TGCAGTGCTAGTTTAGGGGGCGCGGGCTACACCTTC
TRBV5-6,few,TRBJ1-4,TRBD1,CASSLGQGGEKLFF,TGTGCCAGCAGCTTGGGACAGGGGGGTGAAAAACTGTTTTTT
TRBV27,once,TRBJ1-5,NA,CASSPRGGGGQPQHF,TGTGCCAGCAGTCCCCGGGGAGGGGGAGGTCAGCCCCAGCATTTT
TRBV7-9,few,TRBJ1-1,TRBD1,CASSLGGQNMNTEAFF,TGTGCCAGCAGCTTAGGGGGACAGAACATGAACACTGAAGCTTTCTTT
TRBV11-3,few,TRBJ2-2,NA,CASSSTSGNGELFF,TGTGCCAGCAGCTCCACTTCCGGGAACGGGGAGCTGTTTTTT
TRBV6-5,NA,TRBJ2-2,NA,CAGGKQVFTGELFF,TGTGCAGGCGGGAAGCAGGTTTTCACCGGGGAGCTGTTTTTT
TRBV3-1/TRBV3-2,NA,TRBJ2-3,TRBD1,CASSRGTGGWGDTQYF,TGTGCCAGCAGCCGCGGGACAGGGGGCTGGGGAGATACGCAGTATTTT
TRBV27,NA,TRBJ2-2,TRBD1,CASSDRGTGELFF,TGTGCCAGCAGCGACAGGGGCACCGGGGAGCTGTTTTTT
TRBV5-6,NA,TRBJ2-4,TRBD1,CASSLRGHLNIQYF,TGTGCCAGCAGCCTCAGGGGGCATTTGAACATTCAGTACTTC
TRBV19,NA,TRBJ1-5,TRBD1,CASTEDRGKGISQPQHF,TGTGCCAGTACCGAGGACAGGGGCAAAGGGATCAGTCAGCCCCAGCATTTT